This TCR beta chain was obtained from a study of blood T cell repertoires in COVID-19. Generated by immunoSEQ multiplex PCR, the TCRdb table keeps only in-frame clones and is missing some. The table includes under 130,000 clones, about 90% detected once. The germline gives CDR1 MDHEN, CDR2 SYDVKM. V lost 6 bases and J lost 0, with 14 bases in between. The CDR3 loop spans 16 amino acids. This TCR came from a middle-aged man in a cohort sampled during active COVID-19. Sequences were obtained from peripheral blood. This chain joins TRBV28 and TRBJ2-2, with D perhaps TRBD2 (7 bases). Here the CDR3 reads CASSSRGAPNTGELFF. CDR3 DNA: TGTGCCAGCAGCTCCCGGGGGGCTCCGAACACCGGGGAGCTGTTTTTT.